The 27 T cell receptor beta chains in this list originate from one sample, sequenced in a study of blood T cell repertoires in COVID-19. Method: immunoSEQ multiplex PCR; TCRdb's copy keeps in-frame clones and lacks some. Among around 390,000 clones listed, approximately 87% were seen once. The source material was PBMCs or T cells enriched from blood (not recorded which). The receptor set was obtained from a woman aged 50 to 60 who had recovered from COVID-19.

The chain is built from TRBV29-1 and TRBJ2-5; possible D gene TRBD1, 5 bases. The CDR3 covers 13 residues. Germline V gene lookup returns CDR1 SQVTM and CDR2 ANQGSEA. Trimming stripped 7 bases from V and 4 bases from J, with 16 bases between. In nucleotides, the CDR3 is TGCAGCGGGTCTAGGTGGGGCTCAGAGACCCAGTACTTC. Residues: CSGSRWGSETQYF.

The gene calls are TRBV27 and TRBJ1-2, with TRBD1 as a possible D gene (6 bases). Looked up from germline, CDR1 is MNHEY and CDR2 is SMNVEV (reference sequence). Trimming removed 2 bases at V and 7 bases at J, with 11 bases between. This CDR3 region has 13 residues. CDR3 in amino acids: CASSLGGGSGYTF. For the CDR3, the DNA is TGTGCCAGCAGTTTAGGGGGGGGCTCTGGCTACACCTTC.

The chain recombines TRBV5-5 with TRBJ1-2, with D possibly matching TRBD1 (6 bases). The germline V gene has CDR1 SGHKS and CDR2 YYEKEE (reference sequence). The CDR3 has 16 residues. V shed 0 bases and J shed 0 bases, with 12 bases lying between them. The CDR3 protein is CASSLVGRGPNYGYTF. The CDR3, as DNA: TGTGCCAGCAGCTTGGTTGGCAGGGGACCTAACTATGGCTACACCTTC. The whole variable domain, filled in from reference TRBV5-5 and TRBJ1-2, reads DAGVTQSPTHLIKTRGQQVTLRCSPISGHKSVSWYQQVLGQGPQFIFQYYEKEERGRGNFPDRFSARQFPNYSSELNVNALLLGDSALYLCASSLVGRGPNYGYTFGSGTRLTVV.

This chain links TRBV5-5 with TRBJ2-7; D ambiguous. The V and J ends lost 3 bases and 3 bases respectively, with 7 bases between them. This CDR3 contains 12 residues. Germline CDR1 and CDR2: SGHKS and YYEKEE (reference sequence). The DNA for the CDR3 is TGTGCCAGCAGCTCCCCCCTCTACGAGCAGTACTTC. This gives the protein CASSSPLYEQYF.

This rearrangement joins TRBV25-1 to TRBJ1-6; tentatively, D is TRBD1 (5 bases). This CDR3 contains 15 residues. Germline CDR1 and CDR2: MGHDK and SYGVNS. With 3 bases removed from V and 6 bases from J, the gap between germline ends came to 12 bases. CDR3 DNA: TGTGCCAGCAGTGAGGCGGGACGGATTAATTCACCCCTCCACTTT. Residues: CASSEAGRINSPLHF.

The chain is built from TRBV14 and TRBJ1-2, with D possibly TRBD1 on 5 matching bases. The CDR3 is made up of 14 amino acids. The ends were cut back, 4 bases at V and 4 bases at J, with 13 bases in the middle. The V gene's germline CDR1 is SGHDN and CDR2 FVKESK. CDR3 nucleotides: TGTGCCAGCAGCCTCGAAGTGGGGCCCTATGGCTACACCTTC. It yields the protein CASSLEVGPYGYTF.

The CDR3 spells CASSQRCRWVLGGQPQHF. As DNA, the CDR3 is TGCGCCAGCAGTCAGCGATGTCGATGGGTCCTAGGCGGTCAGCCCCAGCATTTT. The rearrangement joins TRBV23-1 to TRBJ1-5; D not certain. TRBV23-1 is annotated as an ORF whose role is uncertain. The CDR3 sequence is 18 residues long. Trimming cost V 3 bases and J 6 bases, with 24 bases left between them.

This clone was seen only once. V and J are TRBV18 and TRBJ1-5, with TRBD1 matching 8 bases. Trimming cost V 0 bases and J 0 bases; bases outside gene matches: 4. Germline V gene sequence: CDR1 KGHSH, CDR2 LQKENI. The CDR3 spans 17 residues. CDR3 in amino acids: CASSPPSQGASNQPQHF. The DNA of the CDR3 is TGTGCCAGCTCACCACCGTCGCAGGGGGCTAGCAATCAGCCCCAGCATTTT. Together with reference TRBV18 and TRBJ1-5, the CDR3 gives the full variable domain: NAGVMQNPRHLVRRRGQEARLRCSPMKGHSHVYWYRQLPEEGLKFMVYLQKENIIDESGMPKERFSAEFPKEGPSILRIQQVVRGDSAAYFCASSPPSQGASNQPQHFGDGTRLSIL.

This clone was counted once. The CDR3 loop is CASSQEAGINEKLFF. In DNA, the CDR3 is TGCGCCAGCAGCCAAGAGGCAGGGATAAATGAAAAACTGTTTTTT. The chain couples TRBV4-1 to TRBJ1-4, with D maybe TRBD1 (5 bases). The CDR3 loop spans 15 amino acids. CDR1 is MGHRA, CDR2 YSYEKL, per germline. V dropped 0 bases and J dropped 5 bases, with 10 bases sitting between them.

The CDR3 region is CASMASGGRNEQFF. The DNA for the CDR3 is TGTGCCAGCATGGCTAGCGGGGGCCGCAATGAGCAGTTCTTC. The chain joins TRBV2 to TRBJ2-1; 10 nucleotides match TRBD2. CDR1 SNHLY and CDR2 FYNNEI come from the germline V gene. This CDR3 is 14 amino acids long. The V segment lost 7 bases and the J segment 6 bases; nucleotides outside the gene matches: 6.

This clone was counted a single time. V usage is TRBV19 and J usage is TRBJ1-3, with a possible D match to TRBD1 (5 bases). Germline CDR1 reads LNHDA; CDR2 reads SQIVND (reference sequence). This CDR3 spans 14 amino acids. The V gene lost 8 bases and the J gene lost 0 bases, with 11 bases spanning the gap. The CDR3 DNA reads TGTGCCAGTCTTGACAGCCACTCTGGAAACACCATATATTTT. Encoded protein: CASLDSHSGNTIYF. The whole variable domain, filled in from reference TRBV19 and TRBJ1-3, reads DGGITQSPKYLFRKEGQNVTLSCEQNLNHDAMYWYRQDPGQGLRLIYYSQIVNDFQKGDIAEGYSVSREKKESFPLTVTSAQKNPTAFYLCASLDSHSGNTIYFGEGSWLTVV.

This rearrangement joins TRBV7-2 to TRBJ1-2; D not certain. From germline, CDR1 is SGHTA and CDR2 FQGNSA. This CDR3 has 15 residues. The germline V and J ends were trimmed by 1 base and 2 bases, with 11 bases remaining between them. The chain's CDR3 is CASSLDSFPNYGYTF. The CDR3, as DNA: TGTGCCAGCAGCTTAGACAGTTTCCCCAACTATGGCTACACCTTC.

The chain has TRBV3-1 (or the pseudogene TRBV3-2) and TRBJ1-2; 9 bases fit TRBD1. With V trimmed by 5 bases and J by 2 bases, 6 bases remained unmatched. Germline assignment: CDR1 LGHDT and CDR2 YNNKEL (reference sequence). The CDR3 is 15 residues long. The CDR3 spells CASSAPTGGNYGYTF. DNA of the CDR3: TGTGCCAGCAGCGCACCCACAGGGGGCAACTATGGCTACACCTTC.

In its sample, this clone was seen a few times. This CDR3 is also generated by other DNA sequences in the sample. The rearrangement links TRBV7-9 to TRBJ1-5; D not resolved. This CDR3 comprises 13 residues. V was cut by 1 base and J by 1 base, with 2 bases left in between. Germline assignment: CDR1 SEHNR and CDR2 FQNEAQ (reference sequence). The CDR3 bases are TGTGCCAGCAGCTTAGTAAGCAATCAGCCCCAGCATTTT. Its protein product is CASSLVSNQPQHF.

The CDR3 DNA reads as TGTGCCAGCAGCTATGACAGGGCTCGATCGGCTGAAGCTTTCTTT. As protein: CASSYDRARSAEAFF. The rearrangement joins TRBV7-2 to TRBJ1-1; TRBD1 matches at 7 bases. There are 15 residues in the CDR3. J was trimmed by 6 bases and V by 4 bases; bases with no gene match: 11. The germline V gene encodes CDR1 SGHTA and CDR2 FQGNSA.

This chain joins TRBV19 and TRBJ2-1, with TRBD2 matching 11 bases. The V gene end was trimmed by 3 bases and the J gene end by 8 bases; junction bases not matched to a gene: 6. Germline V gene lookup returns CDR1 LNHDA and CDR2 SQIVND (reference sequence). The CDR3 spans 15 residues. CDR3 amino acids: CASSMATSGGYEQFF. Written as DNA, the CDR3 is TGTGCCAGTAGTATGGCTACTAGCGGGGGCTATGAGCAGTTCTTC.

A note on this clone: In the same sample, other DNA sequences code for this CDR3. The CDR3 nucleotides are TGTGCCACCAGTGATCCCGACAGGGCCTACGAGCAGTACTTC. Its translation: CATSDPDRAYEQYF. The chain joins TRBV24-1 to TRBJ2-7, with 7 nucleotides matching TRBD1. CDR1 KGHDR and CDR2 SFDVKD come from the germline V gene. The CDR3 runs to 14 residues. V lost 3 bases to trimming and J lost 2 bases; unmatched junction nucleotides: 3.

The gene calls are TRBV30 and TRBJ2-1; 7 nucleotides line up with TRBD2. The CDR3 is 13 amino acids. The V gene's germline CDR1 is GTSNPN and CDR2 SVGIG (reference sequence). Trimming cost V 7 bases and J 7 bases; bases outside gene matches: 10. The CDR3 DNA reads TGTGCCTCTATACGGGGGGAGTCGAATGAGCAGTTCTTC. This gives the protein CASIRGESNEQFF.

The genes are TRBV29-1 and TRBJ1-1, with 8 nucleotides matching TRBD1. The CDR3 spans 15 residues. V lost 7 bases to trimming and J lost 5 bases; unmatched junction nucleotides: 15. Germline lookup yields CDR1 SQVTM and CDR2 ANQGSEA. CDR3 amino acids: CSAAGQDVGATEAFF. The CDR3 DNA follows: TGCAGCGCCGCGGGACAGGACGTCGGAGCTACTGAAGCTTTCTTT.

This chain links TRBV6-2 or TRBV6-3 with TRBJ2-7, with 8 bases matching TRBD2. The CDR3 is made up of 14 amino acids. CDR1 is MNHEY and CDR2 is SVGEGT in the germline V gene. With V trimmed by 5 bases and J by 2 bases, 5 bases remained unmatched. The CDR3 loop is CASSGGLVTYEQYF. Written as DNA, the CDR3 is TGTGCCAGCAGTGGGGGACTAGTAACCTACGAGCAGTACTTC.

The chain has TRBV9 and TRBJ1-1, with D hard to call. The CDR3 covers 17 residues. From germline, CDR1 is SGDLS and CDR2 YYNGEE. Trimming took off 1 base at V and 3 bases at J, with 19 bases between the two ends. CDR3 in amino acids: CASSVWASAPGDTEAFF. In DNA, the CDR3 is TGTGCCAGCAGCGTATGGGCCAGCGCCCCCGGGGACACTGAAGCTTTCTTT.

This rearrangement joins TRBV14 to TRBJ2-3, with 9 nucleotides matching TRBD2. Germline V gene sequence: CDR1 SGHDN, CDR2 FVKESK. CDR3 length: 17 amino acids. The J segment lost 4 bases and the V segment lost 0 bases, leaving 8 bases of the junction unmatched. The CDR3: CASSQDIGLASSDTQYF. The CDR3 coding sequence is TGTGCCAGCAGCCAAGATATTGGACTAGCGTCGTCAGATACGCAGTATTTT.

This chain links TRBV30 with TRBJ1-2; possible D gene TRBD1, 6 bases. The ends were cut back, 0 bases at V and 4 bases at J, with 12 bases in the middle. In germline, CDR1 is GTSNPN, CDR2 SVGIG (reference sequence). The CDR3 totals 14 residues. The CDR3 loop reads CAWSVRGISYGYTF. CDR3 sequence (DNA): TGTGCCTGGAGTGTGAGGGGGATCAGCTATGGCTACACCTTC. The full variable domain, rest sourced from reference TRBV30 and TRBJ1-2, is SQTIHQWPATLVQPVGSPLSLECTVEGTSNPNLYWYRQAAGRGLQLLFYSVGIGQISSEVPQNLSASRPQDRQFILSSKKLLLSDSGFYLCAWSVRGISYGYTFGSGTRLTVV.

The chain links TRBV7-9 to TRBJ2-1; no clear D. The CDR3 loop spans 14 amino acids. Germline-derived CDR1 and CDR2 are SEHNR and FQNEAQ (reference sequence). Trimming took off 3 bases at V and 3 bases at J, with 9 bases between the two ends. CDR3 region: CASSFMVGYNEQFF. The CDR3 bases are TGTGCCAGCAGCTTCATGGTCGGCTACAATGAGCAGTTCTTC. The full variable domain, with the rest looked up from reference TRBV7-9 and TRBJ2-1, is DTGVSQNPRHKITKRGQNVTFRCDPISEHNRLYWYRQTLGQGPEFLTYFQNEAQLEKSRLLSDRFSAERPKGSFSTLEIQRTEQGDSAMYLCASSFMVGYNEQFFGPGTRLTVL.

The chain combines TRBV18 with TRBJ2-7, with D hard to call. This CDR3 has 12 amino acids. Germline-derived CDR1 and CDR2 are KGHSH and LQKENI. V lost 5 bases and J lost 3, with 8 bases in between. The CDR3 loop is CASSSPIYEQYF. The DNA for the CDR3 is TGTGCCAGCTCATCCCCAATCTACGAGCAGTACTTC. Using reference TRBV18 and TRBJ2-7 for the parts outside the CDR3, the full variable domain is NAGVMQNPRHLVRRRGQEARLRCSPMKGHSHVYWYRQLPEEGLKFMVYLQKENIIDESGMPKERFSAEFPKEGPSILRIQQVVRGDSAAYFCASSSPIYEQYFGPGTRLTVT.

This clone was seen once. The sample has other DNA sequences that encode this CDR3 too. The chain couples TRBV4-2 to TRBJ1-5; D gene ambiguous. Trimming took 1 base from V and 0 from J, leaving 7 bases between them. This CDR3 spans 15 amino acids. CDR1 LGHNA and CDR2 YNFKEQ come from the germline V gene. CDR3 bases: TGTGCCAGCAGCCAAGGGCAGTATAGCAATCAGCCCCAGCATTTT. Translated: CASSQGQYSNQPQHF.

The CDR3 region has the DNA TGTGCCAGCTCACAGGGGGCCGATGAGCAGTTCTTC. This sequence encodes CASSQGADEQFF. This rearrangement joins TRBV18 to TRBJ2-1; 7 bases agree with TRBD1. The CDR3 runs to 12 residues. Germline-derived CDR1 and CDR2 are KGHSH and LQKENI. V shed 4 bases and J 8 bases; nucleotides not matched to a gene: 2.